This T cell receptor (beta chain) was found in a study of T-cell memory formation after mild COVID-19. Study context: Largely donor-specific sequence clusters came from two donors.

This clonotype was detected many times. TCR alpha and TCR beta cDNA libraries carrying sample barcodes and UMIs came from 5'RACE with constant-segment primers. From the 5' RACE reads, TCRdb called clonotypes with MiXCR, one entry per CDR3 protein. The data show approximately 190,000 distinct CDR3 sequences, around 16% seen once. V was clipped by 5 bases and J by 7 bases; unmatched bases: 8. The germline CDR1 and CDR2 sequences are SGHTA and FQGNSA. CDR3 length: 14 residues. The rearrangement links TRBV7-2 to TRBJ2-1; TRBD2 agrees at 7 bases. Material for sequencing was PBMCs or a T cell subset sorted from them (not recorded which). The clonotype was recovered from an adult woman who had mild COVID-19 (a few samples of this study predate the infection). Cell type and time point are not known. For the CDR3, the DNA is TGTGCCAGCAGCCTCAGACTAGCTGGTAATGAGCAGTTCTTC. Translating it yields CASSLRLAGNEQFF.